This TCR beta chain was sequenced for a study of blood T cell repertoires in COVID-19. Study-wide background: T cells, B-cell-depleted T cells, or PBMCs provided the cDNA or gDNA that served as material.

The V end was cut by 11 bases, the J end by 0 bases, with 16 bases between. The CDR3 sequence is 14 residues long. Per the germline V gene, CDR1 is SGHVS and CDR2 is FQNEAQ. The authors' processing: Using reference gene primer amplification, nucleated cell counts were estimated. Measured with immunoSEQ multiplex PCR; TCRdb has only the in-frame clones, and not every one. V, J and clone size are those of that table, while D and trimming were read from the DNA. This sample carries about 360,000 clones, around 86% of them seen once, and the ten largest clones take less than 3.5%. The sequence was collected from a human donor in a cohort sampled during active COVID-19. Sequenced material: peripheral blood. The V call is TRBV7-8, the J call TRBJ2-5, with a tentative D call TRBD2 (5 bases). The CDR3 bases are TGTGCCGGTAACAGCGGACTGTACCAAGAGACCCAGTACTTC. Translated: CAGNSGLYQETQYF.